This T cell receptor (beta chain) was retrieved from a study of T-cell memory formation after mild COVID-19. Study-wide results and limits: Mainly in CM and EM were contracting CD4+ clones; CD8+ were in EMRA.

As to this clonotype: As yet, its antigen is unknown.

CDR3 length equals 12 residues. Between the trimmed V and J ends, which lost 6 bases and 8 bases, there was a span of 13 bases. Germline assignment: CDR1 MNHEY and CDR2 SVGAGI. One entry per CDR3 protein results from TCRdb running MiXCR on the 5' RACE reads. The sample consists of 150,000 to 200,000 distinct CDR3 sequences, around 10% of them appearing once. This chain links TRBV6-5 with TRBJ1-2, with a tentative D call TRBD1 (6 bases). The TCR originated in a man aged 18-30 years who had mild COVID-19 (a few samples of this study predate the infection). Cell type and time point are not known. The specimen sequenced was PBMCs or a T cell subset sorted from them (not recorded which). CDR3 protein: CASRHRASGYTF. CDR3 nucleotide sequence: TGTGCCAGCAGACACAGGGCTTCGGGCTACACCTTC.